This T cell receptor beta chain was obtained from a study of T cell responses to AZD1222 COVID-19 vaccine. About the research overall: Pooled together were second doses at about 4 or about 12 weeks.

V was cut by 8 bases and J by 7 bases, with 15 bases left in between. From germline, CDR1 is ENHRY and CDR2 SYGVKD. This CDR3 comprises 12 residues. The table came from immunoSEQ multiplex PCR; TCRdb's copy has only in-frame clones and leaves some out. The sample holds over 90,000 clones, about nine tenths seen once. The sample was peripheral blood, taken on day 0 of AZD1222 vaccination. The chain combines TRBV10-3 with TRBJ2-7, with D perhaps matching TRBD1 or TRBD2 (5 bases each). The receptor was derived from an adult in good health. CDR3 DNA: TGTGCCATCGGGACCCCCTCGGAAGAGCAGTACTTC. It yields the protein CAIGTPSEEQYF.